A selection of T cell receptor beta chains follows, all from one sample in a study of blood T cells in healthy people across ages. In TCRdb, the 5' RACE reads were re-called with MiXCR into one record per CDR3 protein. The sample has some 710,000 distinct CDR3 sequences, 22% seen once; the top ten hold 20% to 25%. The source material was blood. The receptors come from a man between 65 and 80 years old in good health. Both conserved end residues are part of each CDR3. A D gene is named only where the DNA matches it firmly. Clone sizes are given selectively: once, few, many, or a class where the clone is expanded.

size	J	D	V	CDR3	DNA
once	TRBJ2-2	TRBD2	TRBV6-5	CASKGLGNTGELFF	TGTGCCAGCAAGGGACTAGGGAATACCGGGGAGCTGTTTTTT
few	TRBJ1-1	.	TRBV25-1	CASSEPGGGFPEAFF	TGTGCCAGCAGTGAACCGGGGGGGGGTTTCCCTGAAGCTTTCTTT
few	TRBJ1-1	.	TRBV6-1	CASGQGGWTEAFF	TGTGCCAGCGGACAAGGGGGTTGGACTGAAGCTTTCTTT
.	TRBJ1-1	.	TRBV7-9	CASSPEGSNTEAFF	TGTGCCAGCAGCCCAGAGGGGTCCAACACTGAAGCTTTCTTT
.	TRBJ2-3	.	TRBV20-1	CSVSGRGVDTQYF	TGCAGTGTTAGTGGCAGGGGGGTAGATACGCAGTATTTT
.	TRBJ2-3	TRBD2	TRBV6-1	CASSERLAGRTDTQYF	TGTGCCAGCAGTGAAAGACTAGCGGGACGGACAGATACGCAGTATTTT
few	TRBJ2-7	TRBD1	TRBV20-1	CSAPPTGVAYEQYF	TGCAGTGCTCCCCCGACAGGGGTCGCTTACGAGCAGTACTTC
many	TRBJ2-7	TRBD1	TRBV28	CASSLPGQGYEQYF	TGTGCCAGCAGTCTCCCGGGACAGGGCTACGAGCAGTACTTC
.	TRBJ2-4	.	TRBV6-6	CASSDRVGGNIQYF	TGTGCCAGCTCAGACCGAGTCGGCGGAAACATTCAGTACTTC
few	TRBJ2-5	.	TRBV25-1	CASSEDAGVETQYF	TGTGCCAGCAGTGAAGATGCAGGGGTTGAGACCCAGTACTTC
.	TRBJ2-7	.	TRBV5-1	CASSLVGQGGHEQYF	TGCGCCAGCAGCTTGGTGGGTCAAGGGGGGCACGAGCAGTACTTC
few	TRBJ2-1	TRBD2	TRBV7-9	CASSPRLAVNNEQFF	TGTGCCAGCAGCCCACGACTAGCGGTTAACAATGAGCAGTTCTTC
.	TRBJ2-2	TRBD2	TRBV5-1	CASSLASASGIGELFF	TGCGCCAGCAGCTTGGCATCGGCTAGCGGCATCGGGGAGCTGTTTTTT
.	TRBJ1-5	.	TRBV29-1	CSVEGQEGPQHF	TGCAGCGTTGAAGGGCAAGAGGGTCCCCAGCATTTT
.	TRBJ1-2	.	TRBV15	CATSSSGTANYGYTF	TGTGCCACCAGCAGTTCCGGGACGGCTAACTATGGCTACACCTTC
.	TRBJ2-1	TRBD2	TRBV24-1	CATSDPTSGSDNEQFF	TGTGCCACCAGTGACCCTACTAGCGGGAGCGACAATGAGCAGTTCTTC
few	TRBJ2-7	.	TRBV7-2	CASSRGTSTYEQYF	TGTGCCAGCAGCCGAGGGACTTCAACCTACGAGCAGTACTTC
.	TRBJ2-7	TRBD1	TRBV20-1	CSADPTGASYEQYF	TGCAGTGCCGACCCCACAGGGGCTTCCTACGAGCAGTACTTC
.	TRBJ1-1	.	TRBV5-1	CASSSQITGNTEAFF	TGCGCCAGCAGCTCACAAATAACAGGGAACACTGAAGCTTTCTTT
.	TRBJ2-1	TRBD2	TRBV7-8	CASSLGQGGNNEQFF	TGTGCCAGCAGCTTAGGTCAGGGAGGGAACAATGAGCAGTTCTTC
.	TRBJ2-7	.	TRBV5-1	CASSPTALTYEQYF	TGCGCCAGCAGCCCGACAGCCTTGACCTACGAGCAGTACTTC
few	TRBJ1-2	.	TRBV4-1	CASSQESRGGDGYTF	TGCGCCAGCAGCCAAGAAAGCAGGGGAGGAGATGGCTACACCTTC
few	TRBJ1-1	.	TRBV5-1	CASSYAPGMNTEAFF	TGCGCCAGCAGTTACGCCCCCGGTATGAACACTGAAGCTTTCTTT
.	TRBJ2-1	.	TRBV11-3	CASSLAGSLLSSYNEQFF	TGTGCCAGCAGCCTGGCAGGATCCCTTCTCAGCTCCTACAATGAGCAGTTCTTC
few	TRBJ1-6	TRBD1	TRBV20-1	CSAIGQVLSHNSPLHF	TGCAGTGCTATCGGACAGGTCCTCTCCCATAATTCACCCCTCCACTTT
.	TRBJ2-2	.	TRBV20-1	CSARDAGLGNTGELFF	TGCAGTGCTAGAGATGCAGGGTTAGGGAACACCGGGGAGCTGTTTTTT
many	TRBJ1-5	.	TRBV5-1	CASSLHGGHEPQHF	TGCGCCAGCAGCTTGCACGGGGGCCATGAGCCCCAGCATTTT
.	TRBJ2-3	TRBD2	TRBV19	CATKAGDYTDTQYF	TGTGCCACCAAAGCGGGGGACTACACAGATACGCAGTATTTT
.	TRBJ2-1	TRBD2	TRBV7-3	CASSTGLAGFSNEQFF	TGTGCCAGCAGCACCGGACTAGCGGGGTTTAGTAATGAGCAGTTCTTC
.	TRBJ2-3	.	TRBV20-1	CSAGLVAGQDTQYF	TGCAGTGCTGGCCTGGTGGCAGGGCAAGATACGCAGTATTTT
few	TRBJ1-4	TRBD1	TRBV4-2	CASSHPGQGGGATNEKLFF	TGTGCCAGCAGCCACCCGGGACAGGGAGGAGGTGCAACTAATGAAAAACTGTTTTTT
.	TRBJ1-1	.	TRBV12-3/TRBV12-4	CASRLLGGTEAFF	TGTGCCAGCAGATTGCTCGGGGGCACTGAAGCTTTCTTT
few	TRBJ2-2	TRBD2	TRBV12-3/TRBV12-4	CASTSGGYHTGELFF	TGTGCCAGCACGAGCGGGGGGTACCACACCGGGGAGCTGTTTTTT
.	TRBJ2-3	.	TRBV10-3	CAIKRQGPTDTQYF	TGTGCCATCAAGAGGCAGGGCCCCACAGATACGCAGTATTTT
few	TRBJ2-3	.	TRBV5-1	CASSDRQASTDTQYF	TGCGCCAGCAGCGATAGACAGGCGAGCACAGATACGCAGTATTTT
.	TRBJ2-3	TRBD2	TRBV29-1	CSAGLVVVGLNTDTQYF	TGCAGCGCCGGACTAGTCGTTGTTGGGCTAAACACAGATACGCAGTATTTT
.	TRBJ2-1	.	TRBV7-9	CASSLSEATYNEQFF	TGTGCCAGCAGCTTGAGTGAGGCCACCTACAATGAGCAGTTCTTC
many	TRBJ2-3	.	TRBV5-1	CASSPRVVSADTQYF	TGCGCCAGCAGCCCTCGGGTAGTTTCCGCAGATACGCAGTATTTT
.	TRBJ2-7	TRBD2	TRBV20-1	CSARDWGTIARGAYEQYF	TGCAGTGCTAGAGATTGGGGGACTATCGCCCGGGGGGCCTACGAGCAGTACTTC
.	TRBJ1-4	TRBD1	TRBV25-1	CASSESYLGTATNEKLFF	TGTGCCAGCAGTGAATCGTATTTAGGGACAGCAACTAATGAAAAACTGTTTTTT